Below, one TCR beta chain is given with its context. What it binds is not known. Germline lookup yields CDR1 MNHEY and CDR2 SMNVEV (reference sequence). The CDR3 totals 14 residues. Germline trimming cut 6 bases from V and 1 base from J; bases unmatched to any gene: 3. The record originates from a study of a mutant IDH1 vaccine in newly diagnosed glioma. TCRdb's copy holds only in-frame clones and misses some; the assay was immunoSEQ multiplex PCR. The table has under 85,000 clones, 85% to 90% seen once. The time point was: week 23, last vaccination. The content of each vaccine dose was 300 ug of mutant IDH1 20-mer peptide, and topical imiquimod accompanied it.

J is TRBJ1-5 and V is TRBV27; TRBD1 agrees at 7 bases. This sample comprised PBMCs, obtained from a glioma patient whose treatment included an IDH1 peptide vaccine. The TCR originated in a woman in her fifties or sixties with glioma. The CDR3: CASRETGSNQPQHF. The CDR3 region has the DNA TGTGCCAGCAGGGAGACAGGGAGCAATCAGCCCCAGCATTTT.